The rows below give T cell receptor beta chains drawn from one sample of a study of vaccination effects on CD4 cells after COVID-19. The data were produced by immunoSEQ multiplex PCR, yet TCRdb's version contains in-frame clones alone and is incomplete. The sample holds 50,000 or so clones; 80% to 85% are singletons and the top ten take 2.4%. These receptors have no known antigen. Specimen: CD4+ T cells from PBMCs cultured with HCoV-229E spike peptides, collected before COVID-19 vaccination. The receptors derive from a human donor who received a COVID-19 vaccine. Both conserved end residues are part of each CDR3. The order of the fields is J gene, D gene, V gene, clone size, CDR3 DNA, CDR3 protein. A D gene is named only where the DNA matches it firmly. A clone size is listed for some rows: how often the clone was seen (once, few, many), or a class if it is expanded.

TRBJ1-4 NA TRBV29-1 NA TGCAGCGTTGAAGATCGGGTGAATGAAAAACTGTTTTTT CSVEDRVNEKLFF
TRBJ2-5 NA TRBV6-6 NA TGTGCCAGCAGACACCACTTGGGGGATCCTCAGTACTTC CASRHHLGDPQYF
TRBJ1-3 NA TRBV5-5 NA TGTGCCAGCAGCTTGGTCTCACAGGGAGCTGGAAACACCATATATTTT CASSLVSQGAGNTIYF
TRBJ1-5 NA TRBV19 few TGTGCCAGTAGTAACCCCAGGTTTAGCAATCAGCCCCAGCATTTT CASSNPRFSNQPQHF
TRBJ2-2 NA TRBV10-3 NA TGTGCCTCCTCTGGAGTGAACACCGGGGAGCTGTTTTTT CASSGVNTGELFF
TRBJ2-1 TRBD2 TRBV11-3 NA TGTGCCAGCAGCGCCGGGACTAGAGCTTACAATGAGCAGTTCTTC CASSAGTRAYNEQFF
TRBJ2-5 NA TRBV10-3 NA TGTGCCATCAGTGAGTCATCAGGGTTGCGAGAGACCCAGTACTTC CAISESSGLRETQYF
TRBJ2-1 TRBD2 TRBV6-1 NA TGTGCCAGCAGTGAAGATGCGGGGGGGCGGTTTGAGCAGTTCTTC CASSEDAGGRFEQFF
TRBJ1-4 NA TRBV7-9 few TGTGCCAGCAGCCCCGAAGGGGCAACTAATGAAAAACTGTTTTTT CASSPEGATNEKLFF
TRBJ2-2 NA TRBV2 NA TGTGCCAGCAGTGTCGCGAACACCGGGGAGCTGTTTTTT CASSVANTGELFF
TRBJ2-3 NA TRBV27 NA TGTGCCAGCAGTCCTCGGGACGGAGCCACAGATACGCAGTATTTT CASSPRDGATDTQYF
TRBJ2-5 NA TRBV7-9 NA TGTGCCAGCAGCATTGGGGGGCAAGCGGGGACCCAGTACTTC CASSIGGQAGTQYF
TRBJ1-2 NA TRBV5-5 NA TGTGCCAGCAGCCCCCCCCCGGGGAAAAACTATGGCTACACCTTC CASSPPPGKNYGYTF
TRBJ2-1 TRBD2 TRBV3-1/TRBV3-2 NA TGTGCCAGCAGCCTCGAACGACTAGCTGTGGGTTACAATGAGCAGTTCTTC CASSLERLAVGYNEQFF
TRBJ2-5 NA TRBV18 NA TGTGCCAGCTCACCAAGGGACGGACAAGAGACCCAGTACTTC CASSPRDGQETQYF
TRBJ2-1 NA TRBV19 NA TGTGCCAGTAGTATAGCCCAGGGGCGGGGGTCCTACAATGAGCAGTTCTTC CASSIAQGRGSYNEQFF
TRBJ2-5 NA TRBV24-1 NA TGTGCCACCAGTGAACGAGAGACCCAGTACTTC CATSERETQYF
TRBJ2-5 TRBD2 TRBV18 NA TGTGCCAGCTCCCCTCTGTCAGCGGGGGGGCAGGTTCAAGAGACCCAGTACTTC CASSPLSAGGQVQETQYF
TRBJ1-5 TRBD1 TRBV19 NA TGTGCCAGTAGTAAGGGGGCCGGTGAAGGATACAATCAGCCCCAGCATTTT CASSKGAGEGYNQPQHF
TRBJ2-1 TRBD1 TRBV6-1 NA TGTGCCAGCAGTGACGTACAGGGGAGCTCCTACAATGAGCAGTTCTTC CASSDVQGSSYNEQFF
TRBJ2-1 TRBD2 TRBV19 NA TGTGCCAGTAGTATAATGGGAAGCGGGGGGGCTTACGGTGAGCAGTTCTTC CASSIMGSGGAYGEQFF
TRBJ2-3 NA TRBV5-1 NA TGCGCCAGCAGCTTGGATAGGGGGTACATAGATACGCAGTATTTT CASSLDRGYIDTQYF
TRBJ1-2 NA TRBV24-1 NA TGTGCCACCAGTGATAACAGATCTTATGGCTACACCTTC CATSDNRSYGYTF
TRBJ1-4 NA TRBV30 NA TGTGCCTGGACCCTAGGCACGAAAAAACTGTTTTTT CAWTLGTKKLFF
TRBJ1-5 NA TRBV9 NA TGTGCCAGCAGCGTAGGCGGAGGCAATCAGCCCCAGCATTTT CASSVGGGNQPQHF
TRBJ2-2 TRBD1 TRBV19 NA TGTGCCAGTAAGAGGACAGGGGATACCGGGGAGCTGTTTTTT CASKRTGDTGELFF
TRBJ1-2 NA TRBV5-4 NA TGTGCCAGCAGCTTGGACAGAAAACTTACCTATGGCTACACCTTC CASSLDRKLTYGYTF
TRBJ1-3 NA TRBV2 NA TGTGCCAGCGCGGGGGTATACTCTGGAAACACCATATATTTT CASAGVYSGNTIYF
TRBJ1-1 TRBD1 TRBV19 NA TGTGCCAGTCGGGACAGGGGGCTGAACACTGAAGCTTTCTTT CASRDRGLNTEAFF
TRBJ2-5 TRBD1 TRBV5-6 NA TGTGCCAGCAGCTTGGAGGAGACAGGGGCCCAAGAGACCCAGTACTTC CASSLEETGAQETQYF
TRBJ2-5 NA TRBV4-2 NA TGTGCCAGCAGCCCAGGGGGGGAGACCCAGTACTTC CASSPGGETQYF
TRBJ1-2 NA TRBV2 NA TGTGCCAACGGGACCCTTGGCTACACCTTC CANGTLGYTF
TRBJ2-5 TRBD1 TRBV18 NA TGTGCCAGCTCACCCGGGACAGGGGGACGGGAGACCCAGTACTTC CASSPGTGGRETQYF
TRBJ2-5 NA TRBV7-9 NA TGTGCCAGCAGCCTCCGGATGAACCAAGAGACCCAGTACTTC CASSLRMNQETQYF
TRBJ2-5 TRBD1 TRBV29-1 NA TGCAGCGTTTACGAGACAGGGCGGCAAGAGACCCAGTACTTC CSVYETGRQETQYF
TRBJ2-4 NA TRBV3-1/TRBV3-2 once TGTGCCAGCAGCCAAGGGTTTCACTCGGTGGGCAAAAACATTCAGTACTTC CASSQGFHSVGKNIQYF
TRBJ2-2 NA TRBV5-1 NA TGCGCCAGCAGCTTGGCACGGACAACGAACACCGGGGAGCTGTTTTTT CASSLARTTNTGELFF
TRBJ2-5 NA TRBV5-4 NA TGTGCCAGCAGCTTGGTCTTTGCTGGGGGAGAGACCCAGTACTTC CASSLVFAGGETQYF
TRBJ2-2 NA TRBV5-1 NA TGCGCCAGCAGCTTGGAGGTGAACACCGGGGAGCTGTTTTTT CASSLEVNTGELFF
TRBJ1-4 NA TRBV14 NA TGTGCCAGCAGCCGGTCAGCCAATGAAAAACTGTTTTTT CASSRSANEKLFF
TRBJ2-1 TRBD2 TRBV5-4 NA TGTGCCAGCAGCGGGGGTGGTGCGGGGGGCCTCAATGAGCAGTTCTTC CASSGGGAGGLNEQFF
TRBJ2-3 NA TRBV3-1/TRBV3-2 NA TGTGCCAGCAGCACTACGGCCCAAAGGACAGATACGCAGTATTTT CASSTTAQRTDTQYF
TRBJ2-5 NA TRBV19 once TGTGCCAGTAGTTCCGGTGACCAAGAGACCCAGTACTTC CASSSGDQETQYF
TRBJ1-2 TRBD1 TRBV4-1 NA TGCGCCAGCAGCCAGAGGCAGGGGGCTCCCAAGCCCAACTATGGCTACACCTTC CASSQRQGAPKPNYGYTF
TRBJ1-4 NA TRBV6-6 NA TGTGCCAGCAGTTACTCGATGGGACGGCCCGATGAAAAACTGTTTTTT CASSYSMGRPDEKLFF
TRBJ1-2 NA TRBV27 once TGTGCCAGCAGCGCCCGGGCCTACTATGGCTACACCTTC CASSARAYYGYTF
TRBJ1-2 NA TRBV7-3 NA TGTGCCAGCAGCTTAAGTCCCGGGGGCAAAGGCTACACCTTC CASSLSPGGKGYTF
TRBJ1-1 NA TRBV27 NA TGTGCCAGCAGTTTATCCCGGAACACTGAAGCTTTCTTT CASSLSRNTEAFF
TRBJ2-6 TRBD1 TRBV4-1 NA TGCGCCAGCAGCCAAGATGTGACAGGGGCCCTCTCTGGGGCCAACGTCCTGACTTTC CASSQDVTGALSGANVLTF
TRBJ1-1 NA TRBV2 NA TGTGCCAGCACCAGGGACGGCCGGAACACTGAAGCTTTCTTT CASTRDGRNTEAFF
TRBJ2-5 NA TRBV5-1 NA TGCGCCAGCAGCTTGGGATCGGGCGGGGAGACCCAGTACTTC CASSLGSGGETQYF
TRBJ2-2 TRBD1 TRBV6-5 NA TGTGCCAGCAGCAGGGGGACGGCGAACACCGGGGAGCTGTTTTTT CASSRGTANTGELFF
TRBJ2-5 NA TRBV5-5 NA TGTGCCAGCAGGCTTTATCGAGGGGAGGAGACCCAGTACTTC CASRLYRGEETQYF
TRBJ2-3 NA TRBV5-6 NA TGTGCCAGCAGCTTGGGACGGACAGATACGCAGTATTTT CASSLGRTDTQYF
TRBJ2-3 NA TRBV6-1 NA TGTGCCAGCAGTGAAGTAGGGACAGATACGCAGTATTTT CASSEVGTDTQYF